These 5 T cell receptor beta chains originate from one sample sequenced in a study of blood T cells in healthy people across ages. A J-beta primer mix and a sample-barcoded 5' primer were used in a second PCR of about 7 to 12 cycles. MiXCR, run by TCRdb on the 5' RACE reads, gives a single entry per CDR3 protein. This table has roughly 800,000 distinct CDR3 sequences, roughly 34% appearing once. The sequenced sample was blood. These receptors were taken from a man between 18 and 35 years old in good health.

This clonotype showed up just once. The chain combines TRBV7-2 with TRBJ2-1; D gene unclear. Trimming removed 5 bases from V and 9 bases from J, with 11 bases in between. The length of the CDR3 is 12 residues. Germline V CDR1 and CDR2: SGHTA, FQGNSA. CDR3 protein: CASSPNVGEQFF. DNA of the CDR3: TGTGCCAGCAGCCCCAACGTGGGTGAGCAGTTCTTC.

This clonotype has ten or more counts. V and J are TRBV7-8 and TRBJ1-2; D call uncertain. Per germline, CDR1 SGHVS and CDR2 FQNEAQ. V lost 5 bases and J 8 bases, leaving 15 bases between the germline ends. CDR3 length: 13 residues. The CDR3 sequence: CASSQLFLSGYTF. The CDR3 nucleotides are TGTGCCAGCAGCCAACTATTTTTGTCGGGCTACACCTTC.

This chain connects TRBV20-1 to TRBJ2-7; no firm D call. CDR1 DFQATT and CDR2 SNEGSKA come from the germline V gene (reference sequence). The CDR3 consists of 11 residues. V shed 0 bases and J shed 10 bases, with 10 bases lying between them. CDR3 in DNA: TGCAGTGCTAGAGAACCCATGGCCCAGTACTTC. Translating it yields CSAREPMAQYF.

This clonotype appeared a few times. This sequence joins TRBV5-4 and TRBJ1-1, with D unresolved. V was shortened by 1 base and J by 2 bases, with 9 bases between the two germline ends. The CDR3 runs 14 residues. CDR1 and CDR2 (germline): SGHNT, YYREEE (reference sequence). This chain's CDR3 is CASSLFRGNTEAFF. In nucleotides, the CDR3 is TGTGCCAGCAGCTTGTTTCGGGGAAACACTGAAGCTTTCTTT.

This clonotype was seen repeatedly, ten times or more. The chain joins TRBV29-1 to TRBJ1-2; weak D call: TRBD1 (5 bases). Germline V gene sequence: CDR1 SQVTM, CDR2 ANQGSEA. With 4 bases removed from V and 2 bases from J, the gap between germline ends came to 11 bases. The CDR3 is 13 amino acids. The CDR3 bases are TGCAGCGTTGGACAGCTTCTCAACTATGGCTACACCTTC. Translating it yields CSVGQLLNYGYTF.